Detailed here is one T cell receptor (beta chain). This CDR3 region has 13 residues. The germline V gene encodes CDR1 SGHRS and CDR2 YFSETQ. Trimming removed 1 base from V and 8 bases from J; junction bases left unmatched: 3. The sample is drawn from a study of shared clonotypes between healthy human individuals. Method: immunoSEQ multiplex PCR; TCRdb's copy keeps in-frame clones and lacks some. The repertoire holds about a million clones, with 75% as singletons. The source material was memory CD4+ T cells sorted from blood. Subset indicated: CD45RA-negative fraction. The chain joins TRBV5-1 to TRBJ2-3; 8 bases fit TRBD2. The sequence was obtained from a man between 18 and 29 years old in good health. CDR3: CASSLKTSATQYF. CDR3 DNA: TGCGCCAGCAGCTTGAAGACTAGCGCTACGCAGTATTTT.